These T cell receptor beta chains were read from a single sample in a study of graft-versus-host responses after intestinal transplantation. Sequencing was performed with immunoSEQ multiplex PCR; in TCRdb, only in-frame clones are kept and a portion is missing. Of 90,000 to 95,000 clones in the sample, 91% were seen once. No antigen has been assigned to these receptors. Sequences were derived from unstimulated CD8+ T cells sorted from spleen or lymph node cells, sampled before intestinal transplant. These receptors came from a human donor who received an intestinal transplant. CDR3s include the opening cysteine and the closing phenylalanine or tryptophan. The D gene is left open where the match is weak. The size of a clone is reported for some rows only, either as once, few or many, or as a class for expanded clones.

CDR3nt | CDR3aa | d_gene | j_gene | abundance | v_gene
TGTGCCAGCAGCTTGTCGGCGGGTAGGGATGAGCAGTTCTTC | CASSLSAGRDEQFF | NA | TRBJ2-1 | NA | TRBV7-9
TGTGCCAGCAGTTTAATCGGACTCTCCAATGAGCAGTTCTTC | CASSLIGLSNEQFF | NA | TRBJ2-1 | NA | TRBV28
TGTGCCAGCAGTTTTGGAGTTTTAGATACGCAGTATTTT | CASSFGVLDTQYF | NA | TRBJ2-3 | NA | TRBV28
TGTGCCAGCAGGAAACTAGCGGGAGGTACCGGGGAGCTGTTTTTT | CASRKLAGGTGELFF | TRBD2 | TRBJ2-2 | NA | TRBV5-6
TGTGCCAGCAGCTTGGATTCTACCGGGGAGCTGTTTTTT | CASSLDSTGELFF | NA | TRBJ2-2 | NA | TRBV5-4
TGCGCCAGCAGATCAGGGGACGGTAATTCACCCCTCCACTTT | CASRSGDGNSPLHF | NA | TRBJ1-6 | NA | TRBV5-1
TGTGCCAGCAGCCTGAGGAGCTACGAGCAGTACTTC | CASSLRSYEQYF | NA | TRBJ2-7 | NA | TRBV5-6
TGTGCCAGCAGCCCTAGCGGGGGGCCTTACAATGAGCAGTTCTTC | CASSPSGGPYNEQFF | TRBD2 | TRBJ2-1 | NA | TRBV7-8
TGCAGCGTGGGAGACAGGGACCTCGGAAGCTATGGCTACACCTTC | CSVGDRDLGSYGYTF | TRBD1 | TRBJ1-2 | NA | TRBV29-1
TGTGCCAGCAGGGGGGGATACGGCTACACCTTC | CASRGGYGYTF | NA | TRBJ1-2 | NA | TRBV25-1
TGTGCCAGCAGCGCCACGATGAGCGGCTCTGGAAACACCATATATTTT | CASSATMSGSGNTIYF | NA | TRBJ1-3 | NA | TRBV9
TGCGCCAGCAGCCAAGATCATGTACAGAGCAATCAGCCCCAGCATTTT | CASSQDHVQSNQPQHF | NA | TRBJ1-5 | NA | TRBV4-1
TGTGCCAGCAGCTTAGCGGGACAGGGAAATCAGCCCCAGCATTTT | CASSLAGQGNQPQHF | TRBD1 | TRBJ1-5 | NA | TRBV7-9
TGTGCCAGCAGTTACTCGTCGGGGATCTATGGCTACACCTTC | CASSYSSGIYGYTF | NA | TRBJ1-2 | NA | TRBV6-6
TGTGCCAGCAGCTTAGTAGGAGGGGCCCCCGACTACAATGAGCAGTTCTTC | CASSLVGGAPDYNEQFF | NA | TRBJ2-1 | NA | TRBV7-9
TGTGCCAGCAGCTACGGACAGGAGTACATGAACACTGAAGCTTTCTTT | CASSYGQEYMNTEAFF | TRBD1 | TRBJ1-1 | once | TRBV7-9
TGTGCCAGCAGCCCCGGAGGGACAGGAAGGAACACTGAAGCTTTCTTT | CASSPGGTGRNTEAFF | TRBD1 | TRBJ1-1 | NA | TRBV5-8
TGCGCCAGCAGCCAAGGACAGGGGTACAATGAGCAGTTCTTC | CASSQGQGYNEQFF | TRBD1 | TRBJ2-1 | NA | TRBV4-1
TGTGCCAGCAGCTTCAACCCCTCCCGGGATTTGGCTGAAGCTTTCTTT | CASSFNPSRDLAEAFF | NA | TRBJ1-1 | NA | TRBV5-4
TGTGCCAGTAGTACGACAGGAGCGCCAACTAATGAAAAACTGTTTTTT | CASSTTGAPTNEKLFF | NA | TRBJ1-4 | NA | TRBV19
TGTGCCAGAAGCCAGCGGGAGAACATTCAGTACTTC | CARSQRENIQYF | TRBD2 | TRBJ2-4 | NA | TRBV5-3
TGCGCCAGCAGCTTGGGGACTAGCGGGGGTCCTGCCATGGAGACCCAGTACTTC | CASSLGTSGGPAMETQYF | TRBD2 | TRBJ2-5 | NA | TRBV5-1
TGCGCCAGCAGCCAAGATCGAGGTCCGCTGAACACTGAAGCTTTCTTT | CASSQDRGPLNTEAFF | NA | TRBJ1-1 | NA | TRBV4-1